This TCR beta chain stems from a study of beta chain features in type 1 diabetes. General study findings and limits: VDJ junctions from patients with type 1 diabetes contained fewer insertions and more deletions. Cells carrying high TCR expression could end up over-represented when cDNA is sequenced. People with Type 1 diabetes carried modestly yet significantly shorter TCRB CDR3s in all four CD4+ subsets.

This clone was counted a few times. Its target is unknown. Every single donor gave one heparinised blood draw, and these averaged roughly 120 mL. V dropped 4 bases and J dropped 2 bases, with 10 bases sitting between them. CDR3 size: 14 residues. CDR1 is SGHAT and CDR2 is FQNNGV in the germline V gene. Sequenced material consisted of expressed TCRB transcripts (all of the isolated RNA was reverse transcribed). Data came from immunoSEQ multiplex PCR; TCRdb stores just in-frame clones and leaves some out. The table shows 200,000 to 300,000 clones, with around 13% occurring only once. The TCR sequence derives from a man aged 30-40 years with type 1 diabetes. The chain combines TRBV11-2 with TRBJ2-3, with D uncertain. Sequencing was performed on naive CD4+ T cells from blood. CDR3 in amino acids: CASSSRYPTDTQYF. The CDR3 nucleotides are TGTGCCAGCAGCTCCCGGTACCCCACAGATACGCAGTATTTT.